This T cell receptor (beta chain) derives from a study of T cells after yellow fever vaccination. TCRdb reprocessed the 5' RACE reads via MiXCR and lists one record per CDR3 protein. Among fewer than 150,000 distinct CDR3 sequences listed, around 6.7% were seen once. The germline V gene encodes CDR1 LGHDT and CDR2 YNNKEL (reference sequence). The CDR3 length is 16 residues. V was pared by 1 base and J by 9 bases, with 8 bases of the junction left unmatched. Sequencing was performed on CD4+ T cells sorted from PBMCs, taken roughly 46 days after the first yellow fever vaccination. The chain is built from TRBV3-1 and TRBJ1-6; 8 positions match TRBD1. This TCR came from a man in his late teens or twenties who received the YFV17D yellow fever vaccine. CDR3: CASSQGGQGAGSPLHF. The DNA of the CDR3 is TGTGCCAGCAGCCAAGGCGGTCAGGGGGCGGGTTCACCCCTCCACTTT.